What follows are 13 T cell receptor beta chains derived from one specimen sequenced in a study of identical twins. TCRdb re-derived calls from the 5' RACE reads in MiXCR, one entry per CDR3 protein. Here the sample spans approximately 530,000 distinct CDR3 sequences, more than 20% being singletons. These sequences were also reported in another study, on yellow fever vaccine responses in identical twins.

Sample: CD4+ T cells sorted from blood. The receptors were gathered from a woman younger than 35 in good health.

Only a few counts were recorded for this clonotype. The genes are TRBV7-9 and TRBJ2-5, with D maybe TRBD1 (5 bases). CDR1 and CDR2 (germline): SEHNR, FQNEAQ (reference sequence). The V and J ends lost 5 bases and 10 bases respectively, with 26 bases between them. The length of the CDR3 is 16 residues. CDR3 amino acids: CASSPKGVKTDLRQYF. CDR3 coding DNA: TGTGCCAGCAGCCCCAAAGGGGTTAAAACGGATCTTCGCCAGTACTTC.

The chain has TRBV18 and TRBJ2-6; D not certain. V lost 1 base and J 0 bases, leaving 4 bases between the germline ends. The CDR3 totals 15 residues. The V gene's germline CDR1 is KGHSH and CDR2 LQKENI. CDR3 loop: CASSPLASGANVLTF. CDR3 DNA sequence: TGTGCCAGCTCACCACTGGCCTCTGGGGCCAACGTCCTGACTTTC. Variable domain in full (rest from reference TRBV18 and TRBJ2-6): NAGVMQNPRHLVRRRGQEARLRCSPMKGHSHVYWYRQLPEEGLKFMVYLQKENIIDESGMPKERFSAEFPKEGPSILRIQQVVRGDSAAYFCASSPLASGANVLTFGAGSRLTVL.

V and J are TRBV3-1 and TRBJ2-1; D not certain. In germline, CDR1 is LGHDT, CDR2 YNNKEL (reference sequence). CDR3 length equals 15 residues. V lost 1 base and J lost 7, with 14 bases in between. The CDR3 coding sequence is TGTGCCAGCAGCCAAGGACGGAATTTGAGGAATGAGCAGTTCTTC. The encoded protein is CASSQGRNLRNEQFF.

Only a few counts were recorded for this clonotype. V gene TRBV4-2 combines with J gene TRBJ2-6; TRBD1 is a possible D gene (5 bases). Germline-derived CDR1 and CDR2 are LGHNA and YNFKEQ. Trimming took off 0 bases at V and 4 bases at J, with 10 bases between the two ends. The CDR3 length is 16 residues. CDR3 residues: CASSQDRGVGANVLTF. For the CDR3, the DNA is TGTGCCAGCAGCCAAGATAGGGGTGTGGGGGCCAACGTCCTGACTTTC.

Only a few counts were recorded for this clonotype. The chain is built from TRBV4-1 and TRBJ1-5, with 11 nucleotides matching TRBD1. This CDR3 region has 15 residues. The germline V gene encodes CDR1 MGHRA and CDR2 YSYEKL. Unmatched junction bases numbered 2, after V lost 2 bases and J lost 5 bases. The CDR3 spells CASSQRTGGYQPQHF. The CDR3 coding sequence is TGCGCCAGCAGCCAAAGGACAGGGGGCTATCAGCCCCAGCATTTT.

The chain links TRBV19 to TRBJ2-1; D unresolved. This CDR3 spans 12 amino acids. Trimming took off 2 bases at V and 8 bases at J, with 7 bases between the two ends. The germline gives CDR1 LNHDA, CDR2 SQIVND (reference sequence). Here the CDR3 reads CASSILGYEQFF. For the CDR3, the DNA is TGTGCCAGTAGTATACTCGGTTATGAGCAGTTCTTC.

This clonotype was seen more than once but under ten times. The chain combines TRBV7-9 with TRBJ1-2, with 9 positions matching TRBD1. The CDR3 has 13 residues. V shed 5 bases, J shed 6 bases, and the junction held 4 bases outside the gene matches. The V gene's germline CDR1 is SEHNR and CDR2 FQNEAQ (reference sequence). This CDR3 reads CASSPTGGDGYTF. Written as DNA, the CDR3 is TGTGCCAGCAGCCCGACAGGGGGTGATGGCTACACCTTC.

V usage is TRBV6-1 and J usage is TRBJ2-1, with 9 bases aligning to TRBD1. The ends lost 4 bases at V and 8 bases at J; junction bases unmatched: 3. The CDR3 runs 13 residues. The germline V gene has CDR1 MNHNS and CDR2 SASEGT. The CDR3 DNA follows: TGTGCCAGCAGTGTCGGGACAGGGTATGAGCAGTTCTTC. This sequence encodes CASSVGTGYEQFF.

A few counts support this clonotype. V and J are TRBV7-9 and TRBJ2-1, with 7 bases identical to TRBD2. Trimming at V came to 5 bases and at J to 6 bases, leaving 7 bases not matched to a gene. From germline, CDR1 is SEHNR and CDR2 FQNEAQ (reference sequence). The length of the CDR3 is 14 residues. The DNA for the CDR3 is TGTGCCAGCAGCCAAGGACTAGTCGCCAATGAGCAGTTCTTC. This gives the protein CASSQGLVANEQFF.

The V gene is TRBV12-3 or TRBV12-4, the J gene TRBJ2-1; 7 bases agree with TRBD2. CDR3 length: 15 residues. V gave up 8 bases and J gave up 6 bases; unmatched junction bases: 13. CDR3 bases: TGTGCCAGCCGACTAGCCCCTTTCCCCACCAATGAGCAGTTCTTC. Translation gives CASRLAPFPTNEQFF.

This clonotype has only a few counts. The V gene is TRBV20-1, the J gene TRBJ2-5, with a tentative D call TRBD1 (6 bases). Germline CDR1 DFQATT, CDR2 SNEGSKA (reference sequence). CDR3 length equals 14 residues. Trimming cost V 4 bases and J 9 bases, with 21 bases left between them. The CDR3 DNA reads TGCAGTGCTACCAATCCCGTACCACCAGGGGCCCAGTACTTC. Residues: CSATNPVPPGAQYF.

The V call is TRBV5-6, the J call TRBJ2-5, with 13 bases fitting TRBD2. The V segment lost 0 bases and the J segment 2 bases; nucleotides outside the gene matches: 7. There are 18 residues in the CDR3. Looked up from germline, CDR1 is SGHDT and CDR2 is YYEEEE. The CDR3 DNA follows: TGTGCCAGCAGCTTGGATCTCGGGACTAGCGGGACTCAAGAGACCCAGTACTTC. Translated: CASSLDLGTSGTQETQYF.

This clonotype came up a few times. CDR3 sequence reads: CASSRQQSGRSYNEQFF. CDR3 nucleotide sequence: TGCGCCAGCAGCCGACAGCAAAGCGGGCGCTCCTACAATGAGCAGTTCTTC. The chain has TRBV4-1 and TRBJ2-1; TRBD2 might be the D (6 bases). CDR1 and CDR2 from the germline V gene are MGHRA and YSYEKL. The CDR3 spans 17 residues. Trimming cost V 4 bases and J 0 bases, with 16 bases left between them.